These T cell receptor beta chains were read from a single sample in a study of blood T cells in healthy people across ages. Via MiXCR, TCRdb re-called the 5' RACE reads, giving one row per CDR3 protein. The sample carries about 1 million distinct CDR3 sequences, 45% recorded once. Sequenced input: blood. These receptor sequences come from a woman aged 60 to 75 in good health. The CDR3 runs from the conserved cysteine through the conserved F or W. The order of the fields is V gene, clone size, J gene, CDR3 protein. Expanded clones are given a class, and other clones once, few, many or no size at all.

>TRBV20-1|.|TRBJ2-3
CSAHAGTTLDTQYF
>TRBV7-9|.|TRBJ2-2
CASSLAKTRWEIGELFF
>TRBV6-1|.|TRBJ2-3
CASSEALTSGPSTDTQYF
>TRBV6-6|.|TRBJ1-5
CASSYAGQISNQPQHF
>TRBV12-3/TRBV12-4|few|TRBJ2-7
CASSSRGGLSSYEQYF
>TRBV20-1|few|TRBJ2-1
CSAIAGGTWDEQFF
>TRBV4-2|.|TRBJ2-1
CASSQDWETEQFF
>TRBV12-3/TRBV12-4|.|TRBJ2-1
CASSYPGLGRWFQFF
>TRBV28|.|TRBJ2-7
CASRPKGHRSYEQYF
>TRBV13|once|TRBJ2-1
CASSFQPTSGRAGGEQFF
>TRBV18|.|TRBJ2-3
CASSPPRARLTDTQYF
>TRBV20-1|.|.
CSARVETSGPSNEQYF
>TRBV20-1|few|TRBJ2-4
CSAEPTVLAKNIQYF
>TRBV7-2|.|TRBJ1-5
CASSSQGTGNQPQHF
>TRBV3-1|.|TRBJ2-3
CASSHLRDTQYF
>TRBV5-5|.|TRBJ1-2
CASSLYRAYGYTF
>TRBV21-1|many|TRBJ2-1
CASSKALWGARHEQFF
>TRBV10-2|.|TRBJ2-1
CASREGTSEYNEQFF
>TRBV24-1|.|TRBJ1-2
CATSDLPGGNYGYTF
>TRBV20-1|once|TRBJ2-1
CSARDGRTYKEQFF
>TRBV27|.|TRBJ2-7
CASSGGPGYEQYF
>TRBV25-1|.|TRBJ1-1
CASSESHGRNTEAFF
>TRBV29-1|few|TRBJ2-1
CSVGTGAYNEQFF
>TRBV24-1|.|TRBJ1-2
CATSVAGGNGYTF
>TRBV5-1|.|TRBJ2-7
CASSLQLAGVVGEQYF
>TRBV10-3|.|TRBJ2-1
CAVTSLAGGSNEQFF
>TRBV4-1|.|TRBJ2-7
CASSHPGGHSYEQYF
>TRBV7-6|few|TRBJ2-3
CASSCRPYDTQYF
>TRBV25-1|few|TRBJ2-5
CASSRRGLQETQYF
>TRBV6-5|few|TRBJ1-2
CASSYAGGENYGYTF
>TRBV4-1|few|TRBJ2-7
CASSQVPGTSGAHEQYF
>TRBV28|.|.
CASTRWPETQYF
>TRBV9|few|TRBJ1-1
CASSVEGSRNTEAFF
>TRBV5-1|few|TRBJ2-1
CASSYRLAGGEQFF
>TRBV29-1|.|TRBJ2-3
CSVEGTSGILGGTDTQYF
>TRBV24-1|.|TRBJ1-2
CATSDLRRTSTGWAYGYTF
>TRBV20-1|.|TRBJ1-2
CSAPSRDRLGNYGYTF
>TRBV27|few|TRBJ1-4
CASTSLSGQPYEKLFF
>TRBV5-1|few|TRBJ2-7
CASSSGRSRHDEQYF
>TRBV25-1|.|TRBJ2-1
CASSRGYEQFF
>TRBV6-6|many|TRBJ2-3
CASSYLGGKTDTQYF
>TRBV28|.|TRBJ2-4
CASSLSAGGLNIQYF
>TRBV20-1|.|TRBJ2-5
CSARRVAQGRQETQYF
>TRBV11-2|.|TRBJ2-3
CASSFPRGVTDTQYF
>TRBV27|.|TRBJ2-4
CASSSLSDLAKNIQYF
>TRBV6-1|.|TRBJ2-4
CASSVGSGSLNIQYF
>TRBV20-1|.|TRBJ2-1
CSAVWGGSYNEQFF
>TRBV15|.|.
CATSNLSPSSIRETQYF
>TRBV27|few|TRBJ2-7
CASSLSGRYYEQYF
>TRBV28|few|TRBJ1-4
CASSVQGAGEKLFF
>TRBV12-3/TRBV12-4|few|TRBJ2-3
CASTKRDTQYF